This T cell receptor (beta chain) derives from a study of T cells in Graves' hyperthyroidism and ophthalmopathy. Study context: Peripheral blood was acquired at first diagnosis, ahead of any therapy whatsoever.

The CDR3 regions of TCR beta were amplified from RNA transcripts. Initially, a first-round RT-PCR of the TCR CDR3 employed the HTBI primer set. TCRdb called the multiplex PCR reads again in MiXCR, with one record for every CDR3 protein. The sample has about 400,000 distinct CDR3 sequences; roughly 13% are singletons. Per the germline V gene, CDR1 is SGHAT and CDR2 is FQNNGV. With 2 bases removed from V and 7 bases from J, the gap between germline ends came to 17 bases. The CDR3 spans 16 residues. Graves' hyperthyroidism was deemed stable given no ophthalmopathy progression within 18 months. Clinical symptoms, serum thyroxine and TRAb, thyroid ultrasound and orbital computed tomography were used for the diagnoses.

The V call is TRBV11-2, the J call TRBJ2-2, with D possibly being TRBD1 (5 bases). The TCR sequence derives from a young woman with Graves' hyperthyroidism. The material sequenced was blood. The chain's CDR3 is CASSLLRAGQDGELFF. The CDR3 bases are TGTGCCAGCAGCTTACTCAGGGCAGGGCAAGACGGGGAGCTGTTTTTT.